This TCR beta chain was captured in a study of T cells in Graves' hyperthyroidism and ophthalmopathy. Amplification of TCR beta CDR3 regions used RNA as the template. First-round RT-PCR of the TCR CDR3 relied on the HTBI primer set. TCRdb re-analysed the multiplex PCR reads in MiXCR, keeping a single row per CDR3 protein. Of around 400,000 distinct CDR3 sequences in the sample, nearly 15% are singletons; the top ten hold roughly 19%. CDR1 is MDHEN and CDR2 is SYDVKM in the germline V gene. V lost 4 bases to trimming and J lost 0 bases, with 19 bases between them. There are 18 residues in the CDR3. The specimen was blood. The receptor's source is a woman aged 55-70 years with Graves' ophthalmopathy. This chain uses TRBV28 with TRBJ1-5; the D gene is possibly TRBD1 (5 bases). DNA for the CDR3: TGTGCCAGCAGTTCCGGCTACGGGGCATCGTATAGCAATCAGCCCCAGCATTTT. It yields the protein CASSSGYGASYSNQPQHF.